Listed below are T cell receptor beta chains from one sample, sequenced in a study of T cells after yellow fever vaccination. TCRdb re-derived calls from the 5' RACE reads in MiXCR, one entry per CDR3 protein. The sample lists 250,000 to 300,000 distinct CDR3 sequences; 8.7% were seen once. The sequenced sample was CD4+ T cells sorted from PBMCs, obtained 5 days after the yellow fever booster vaccination. These receptors originate from a man aged 18 to 35 who received the YFV17D yellow fever vaccine. CDR3s include the opening cysteine and the closing phenylalanine or tryptophan. D genes are given only for firm matches. The size field is filled for only some rows; it gives once, few, many or a size class.

CDR3 DNA: TGTGCCAGCAGCTACCGACGCCCCGACTACAATGAGCAGTTCTTC
CDR3 protein: CASSYRRPDYNEQFF
D gene: NA
J gene: TRBJ2-1
V gene: TRBV7-2
clone size: few

CDR3 DNA: TGTGCCAGCAGCTATACCACTACCGGGTTCTACGAGCAGTACTTC
CDR3 protein: CASSYTTTGFYEQYF
D gene: NA
J gene: TRBJ2-7
V gene: TRBV11-2
clone size: few

CDR3 DNA: TGCGCCAGGGGGACTGCCGACCGTCCCACCGGGGGGGAAGAGACCCAGTACTTC
CDR3 protein: CARGTADRPTGGEETQYF
D gene: TRBD2
J gene: TRBJ2-5
V gene: TRBV5-1
clone size: many

CDR3 DNA: TGTGCCAGCACCAAATTCGGGGTACCGAATTCACCCCTCCACTTT
CDR3 protein: CASTKFGVPNSPLHF
D gene: NA
J gene: TRBJ1-6
V gene: TRBV5-5
clone size: few

CDR3 DNA: TGTGCCAGCAGCCTATGGGCTGGTAGCGGGGGGCGCGATGAGCAGTTCTTC
CDR3 protein: CASSLWAGSGGRDEQFF
D gene: TRBD2
J gene: TRBJ2-1
V gene: TRBV3-1
clone size: NA

CDR3 DNA: TGTGCCAGCAGCTTAAGCGGGGATTTAAACATTCAGTACTTC
CDR3 protein: CASSLSGDLNIQYF
D gene: TRBD2
J gene: TRBJ2-4
V gene: TRBV7-2
clone size: few

CDR3 DNA: TGTGCCAGCAGCTTGGGACAGGCGGCTGGTGGCTACACCTTC
CDR3 protein: CASSLGQAAGGYTF
D gene: TRBD1
J gene: TRBJ1-2
V gene: TRBV6-5
clone size: few

CDR3 DNA: TGTGCCAGCAGTTACGGTTTGGACTACGAGCAGTACTTC
CDR3 protein: CASSYGLDYEQYF
D gene: NA
J gene: TRBJ2-7
V gene: TRBV6-2/TRBV6-3
clone size: NA

CDR3 DNA: TGCAGCGCTGACGGGACCGGGGAGCTGTTTTTT
CDR3 protein: CSADGTGELFF
D gene: NA
J gene: TRBJ2-2
V gene: TRBV29-1
clone size: few

CDR3 DNA: TGTGCCAGCAGCTTAGTGGTTAGCTCAGCAGATACGCAGTATTTT
CDR3 protein: CASSLVVSSADTQYF
D gene: NA
J gene: TRBJ2-3
V gene: TRBV7-2
clone size: NA

CDR3 DNA: TGCGCCAGCAGCCAAGATAGGGGGGGGTTTAGGGATTCACCCCTCCACTTT
CDR3 protein: CASSQDRGGFRDSPLHF
D gene: NA
J gene: TRBJ1-6
V gene: TRBV4-1
clone size: NA

CDR3 DNA: TGCAGTGCTAGCGCGCGGCGGGGGAACTCCTACAATGAGCAGTTCTTC
CDR3 protein: CSASARRGNSYNEQFF
D gene: TRBD2
J gene: TRBJ2-1
V gene: TRBV20-1
clone size: NA

CDR3 DNA: TGTGCCAGCAGCTCGCGGGGGGGGAGCAATGAGCAGTTCTTC
CDR3 protein: CASSSRGGSNEQFF
D gene: TRBD2
J gene: TRBJ2-1
V gene: TRBV7-6
clone size: few

CDR3 DNA: TGTGCCAGCAGCTATAGGGAAACTGAAGCTTTCTTT
CDR3 protein: CASSYRETEAFF
D gene: NA
J gene: TRBJ1-1
V gene: TRBV7-2
clone size: NA

CDR3 DNA: TGTGCCAGCACTCAATGGGGCGGGGGGGCGTTGACAGATACGCAGTATTTT
CDR3 protein: CASTQWGGGALTDTQYF
D gene: TRBD2
J gene: TRBJ2-3
V gene: TRBV27
clone size: many

CDR3 DNA: TGTGCCAGCAGCCCCCTCAGGGCGGGGGGACGGGGTGAGCAGTTCTTC
CDR3 protein: CASSPLRAGGRGEQFF
D gene: TRBD2
J gene: TRBJ2-1
V gene: TRBV14
clone size: NA

CDR3 DNA: TGTGCCAGCAGCCCCCGAGAAAGGGGGTATGACTCACCCCTCCACTTT
CDR3 protein: CASSPRERGYDSPLHF
D gene: NA
J gene: TRBJ1-6
V gene: TRBV7-3
clone size: NA

CDR3 DNA: TGTGCCAGCAGCTTAAACGCTCAAGAGACCCAGTACTTC
CDR3 protein: CASSLNAQETQYF
D gene: NA
J gene: TRBJ2-5
V gene: TRBV7-3
clone size: NA

CDR3 DNA: TGTGCCAGCAGGATATCAATGAACACTGAAGCTTTCTTT
CDR3 protein: CASRISMNTEAFF
D gene: NA
J gene: TRBJ1-1
V gene: TRBV6-2/TRBV6-3
clone size: NA

CDR3 DNA: TGTGCCAGCAGTTACGCCACAGTGAACACCGGGGAGCTGTTTTTT
CDR3 protein: CASSYATVNTGELFF
D gene: NA
J gene: TRBJ2-2
V gene: TRBV6-5
clone size: NA

CDR3 DNA: TGTGCCATCAGGGCGAACACTGAAGCTTTCTTT
CDR3 protein: CAIRANTEAFF
D gene: NA
J gene: TRBJ1-1
V gene: TRBV10-3
clone size: NA

CDR3 DNA: TGTGCCAGCAGGCCTTACAGGGACGGGTACGAGCAGTACTTC
CDR3 protein: CASRPYRDGYEQYF
D gene: NA
J gene: TRBJ2-7
V gene: TRBV11-2
clone size: few

CDR3 DNA: TGCGCCAGCAGCCAAGATCCAGGGACAGATACGCAGTATTTT
CDR3 protein: CASSQDPGTDTQYF
D gene: NA
J gene: TRBJ2-3
V gene: TRBV4-3
clone size: NA

CDR3 DNA: TGCGCCAGCAGCTTCGGCACAGGCCGATATGGCTACACCTTC
CDR3 protein: CASSFGTGRYGYTF
D gene: NA
J gene: TRBJ1-2
V gene: TRBV5-1
clone size: few

CDR3 DNA: TGCAGTGCCATAGACAGAAATGAAAAACTGTTTTTT
CDR3 protein: CSAIDRNEKLFF
D gene: NA
J gene: TRBJ1-4
V gene: TRBV20-1
clone size: NA

CDR3 DNA: TGTGCCAGCAGCCATCCCGACAGGGGGCTAAACAATGAGCAGTTCTTC
CDR3 protein: CASSHPDRGLNNEQFF
D gene: TRBD1
J gene: TRBJ2-1
V gene: TRBV4-2
clone size: many

CDR3 DNA: TGTGCCAGCAGCCTTGATCGGGGGGCGGATACGCAGTATTTT
CDR3 protein: CASSLDRGADTQYF
D gene: NA
J gene: TRBJ2-3
V gene: TRBV7-2
clone size: many

CDR3 DNA: TGCGCCAGCAGCCAAGCGGACAGGGTTATGAACACTGAAGCTTTCTTT
CDR3 protein: CASSQADRVMNTEAFF
D gene: TRBD1
J gene: TRBJ1-1
V gene: TRBV4-1
clone size: many

CDR3 DNA: TGTGCCAGCAGCCCGGGGACTGCTAGGGGCTACACCTTC
CDR3 protein: CASSPGTARGYTF
D gene: NA
J gene: TRBJ1-2
V gene: TRBV7-6
clone size: few

CDR3 DNA: TGTGCCAGCAGCCAAGATGGGCAGGGCGGTGAAAAACTGTTTTTT
CDR3 protein: CASSQDGQGGEKLFF
D gene: NA
J gene: TRBJ1-4
V gene: TRBV3-1
clone size: few

CDR3 DNA: TGCAGTGCTAGGGCTATGGCCTACAATGAGCAGTTCTTC
CDR3 protein: CSARAMAYNEQFF
D gene: NA
J gene: TRBJ2-1
V gene: TRBV20-1
clone size: NA

CDR3 DNA: TGTGCCAGCAGTTTTTCCGGCTACACCTTC
CDR3 protein: CASSFSGYTF
D gene: NA
J gene: TRBJ1-2
V gene: TRBV12-3/TRBV12-4
clone size: many

CDR3 DNA: TGTGCCAGCAGCTCAAAGGGGGGCAAGAACACTGAAGCTTTCTTT
CDR3 protein: CASSSKGGKNTEAFF
D gene: NA
J gene: TRBJ1-1
V gene: TRBV6-6
clone size: many

CDR3 DNA: TGTGCCATCAGACAGGAATCAACAAATGAAAAACTGTTTTTT
CDR3 protein: CAIRQESTNEKLFF
D gene: NA
J gene: TRBJ1-4
V gene: TRBV10-3
clone size: NA

CDR3 DNA: TGTGCCAGCAGCTGGGGGGGGACAGGGGCAACTAATGAAAAACTGTTTTTT
CDR3 protein: CASSWGGTGATNEKLFF
D gene: TRBD1
J gene: TRBJ1-4
V gene: TRBV7-2
clone size: NA

CDR3 DNA: TGCGCCAGCAGCTTGTCGGTTACCTACAATGAGCAGTTCTTC
CDR3 protein: CASSLSVTYNEQFF
D gene: NA
J gene: TRBJ2-1
V gene: TRBV5-1
clone size: many

CDR3 DNA: TGTGCCAGCAGCTTAAGACGGAGCTCTGGAAACACCATATATTTT
CDR3 protein: CASSLRRSSGNTIYF
D gene: NA
J gene: TRBJ1-3
V gene: TRBV7-2
clone size: NA

CDR3 DNA: TGTGCCAGCAGCCAAGTTGGGCTGAGGGGGCGGATGTACAATGAGCAGTTCTTC
CDR3 protein: CASSQVGLRGRMYNEQFF
D gene: TRBD1
J gene: TRBJ2-1
V gene: TRBV3-1
clone size: few

CDR3 DNA: TGTGCCAGCTCACCGTTTTCGGGGGGCGATTACAATGAGCAGTTCTTC
CDR3 protein: CASSPFSGGDYNEQFF
D gene: NA
J gene: TRBJ2-1
V gene: TRBV18
clone size: NA

CDR3 DNA: TGTGCCAGTAGACCGGGGGGGACCCCTGGCTATGGCTACACCTTC
CDR3 protein: CASRPGGTPGYGYTF
D gene: NA
J gene: TRBJ1-2
V gene: TRBV19
clone size: few

CDR3 DNA: TGTGCCAGCAGCCGCCGGGACCTCGGTGAAGCTTTCTTT
CDR3 protein: CASSRRDLGEAFF
D gene: NA
J gene: TRBJ1-1
V gene: TRBV7-9
clone size: NA

CDR3 DNA: TGTGCCAGCAGTTCTATGGCGGCCAGGAACACCGGGGAGCTGTTTTTT
CDR3 protein: CASSSMAARNTGELFF
D gene: NA
J gene: TRBJ2-2
V gene: TRBV6-6
clone size: many

CDR3 DNA: TGTGCCAGCACACGGCGGGACAAAACAGATACGCAGTATTTT
CDR3 protein: CASTRRDKTDTQYF
D gene: NA
J gene: TRBJ2-3
V gene: TRBV6-5
clone size: few

CDR3 DNA: TGCAGTGCCCCCCCAGCGGGGGGGCGTGAGACCCAGTACTTC
CDR3 protein: CSAPPAGGRETQYF
D gene: TRBD2
J gene: TRBJ2-5
V gene: TRBV20-1
clone size: few

CDR3 DNA: TGTGCCAGCAGCTACGAAGCCGGGGCCAACGTCCTGACTTTC
CDR3 protein: CASSYEAGANVLTF
D gene: NA
J gene: TRBJ2-6
V gene: TRBV3-1
clone size: many

CDR3 DNA: TGTGCCAGCAGCCTAACCCCGACTAGCGGGGGGACAGATACGCAGTATTTT
CDR3 protein: CASSLTPTSGGTDTQYF
D gene: TRBD2
J gene: TRBJ2-3
V gene: TRBV7-9
clone size: few